This T cell receptor (beta chain) was sequenced during a study of blood T cell repertoires in COVID-19. Across the whole study: There were acute and convalescent COVID-19 samples, and they came from the United States, Italy and Spain. T cells, B-cell-depleted T cells, or PBMCs provided the cDNA or gDNA that served as material.

Clones were sequenced by immunoSEQ multiplex PCR, and TCRdb holds only the in-frame ones, with some missing. Among 50,000 to 75,000 clones, about nine tenths were seen once, and the ten largest hold around 21%. The TCR sequence derives from a woman in her 50s with active or convalescent COVID-19. Sequencing input: peripheral blood.

The CDR3: CASSESIGLVDTQYF. The CDR3 DNA follows: TGCGCCAGCAGTGAGTCTATAGGACTCGTGGATACGCAGTATTTT. The V call is TRBV10-1, the J call TRBJ2-3; a weak D match, TRBD2 (5 bases). The V gene lost 0 bases and the J gene lost 6 bases, with 13 bases spanning the gap. This CDR3 contains 15 residues. CDR1 and CDR2 (germline): WNHNN, SYGVQD (reference sequence).